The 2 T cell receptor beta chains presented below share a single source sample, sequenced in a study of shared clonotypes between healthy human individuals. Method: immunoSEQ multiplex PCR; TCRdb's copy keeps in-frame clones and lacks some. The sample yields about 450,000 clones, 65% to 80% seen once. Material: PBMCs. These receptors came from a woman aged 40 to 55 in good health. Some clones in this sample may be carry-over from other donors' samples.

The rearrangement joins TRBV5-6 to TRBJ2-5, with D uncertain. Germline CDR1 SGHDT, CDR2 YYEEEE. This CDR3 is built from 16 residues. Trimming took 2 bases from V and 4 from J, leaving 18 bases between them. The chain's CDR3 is CASSFQAHLTRETQYF. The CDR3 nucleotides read TGTGCCAGCAGCTTCCAAGCCCACCTTACGAGAGAGACCCAGTACTTC.

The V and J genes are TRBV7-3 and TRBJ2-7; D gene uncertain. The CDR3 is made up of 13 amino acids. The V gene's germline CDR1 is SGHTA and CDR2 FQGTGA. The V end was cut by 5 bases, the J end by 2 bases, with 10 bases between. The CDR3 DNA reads TGTGCCAGCAGCCCCTGGACCACCTACGAGCAGTACTTC. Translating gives CASSPWTTYEQYF.